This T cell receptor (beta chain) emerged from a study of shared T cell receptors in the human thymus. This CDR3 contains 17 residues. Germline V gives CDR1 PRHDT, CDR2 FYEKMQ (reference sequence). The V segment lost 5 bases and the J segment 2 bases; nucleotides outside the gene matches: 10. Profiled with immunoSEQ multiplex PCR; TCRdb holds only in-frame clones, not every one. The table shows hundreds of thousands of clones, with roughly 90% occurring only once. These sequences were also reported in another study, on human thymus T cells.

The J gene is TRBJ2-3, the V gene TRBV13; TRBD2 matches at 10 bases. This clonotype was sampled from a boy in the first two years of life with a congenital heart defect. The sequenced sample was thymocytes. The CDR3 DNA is TGTGCCAGCAGCCCTAGCGGGAGTAAGGCCCCCACAGATACGCAGTATTTT. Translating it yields CASSPSGSKAPTDTQYF.